This T cell receptor beta chain was profiled in a study of shared clonotypes between healthy human individuals. This table comes from immunoSEQ multiplex PCR, and its TCRdb copy is limited to in-frame clones, with some not included. Among more than 2 million clones, about 95% were seen once, and the ten largest hold approximately 1.2%. This CDR3 is 16 amino acids long. The germline V and J ends were trimmed by 5 bases and 3 bases, with 18 bases remaining between them. The germline V gene encodes CDR1 MDHEN and CDR2 SYDVKM. Positively selected for CCR7, the CD45RO-negative cells used as naive CD8 cells excluded terminally differentiated effector memory CD45RA+ cells.

The chain joins TRBV28 to TRBJ2-3; D perhaps matches TRBD1 (5 bases). Sequencing was done on a sample of naive CD8+ T cells sorted from blood. The TCR sequence derives from a man younger than 35 in good health. The CDR3 loop is CASSPGDRGGTDTQYF. The CDR3 DNA sequence: TGTGCCAGCAGTCCCGGTGATAGGGGTGGTACAGATACGCAGTATTTT.